The 18 T cell receptor beta chains reported below all come from one sample, sequenced in a study of early stage breast cancer tumors. Sequenced by immunoSEQ multiplex PCR; TCRdb stores in-frame clones only, minus some. Among about 46,000 clones, about 77% were seen once, and the ten largest hold 3.4%. The sequenced sample was blood. These receptors came from a person aged 40 to 49 with breast cancer.

The chain couples TRBV4-1 to TRBJ2-3; the match to TRBD2 covers 9 bases. CDR3 size: 18 residues. From germline, CDR1 is MGHRA and CDR2 YSYEKL. Trimming at V came to 4 bases and at J to 1 base, leaving 12 bases not matched to a gene. The CDR3 here is CASSRYFLAGGRTDTQYF. CDR3 DNA: TGCGCCAGCAGCCGCTACTTCCTCGCGGGAGGGCGCACAGATACGCAGTATTTT.

The chain recombines TRBV19 with TRBJ2-7; TRBD2 agrees at 7 bases. The CDR3 covers 17 residues. After removal of 6 bases from V and 3 bases from J, the junction contained 17 bases not matched to a gene. From germline, CDR1 is LNHDA and CDR2 SQIVND (reference sequence). The CDR3 region has the DNA TGTGCCAGTAGCACCGCTGGGGGGGGATCGAAGGACTACGAGCAGTACTTC. This encodes CASSTAGGGSKDYEQYF.

The chain recombines TRBV6-6 with TRBJ2-5; D possibly matches TRBD1 or TRBD2 (7 bases each). The CDR3 sequence is 15 residues long. CDR1 is MNHNY, CDR2 SVGAGI, per germline (reference sequence). V lost 6 bases and J lost 5, with 19 bases in between. This chain's CDR3 is CASSERQGGLETQYF. In nucleotides, the CDR3 is TGTGCCAGCAGCGAAAGACAGGGAGGGTTGGAGACCCAGTACTTC.

In its sample, this clone was seen once. The CDR3 spells CASSTWTGGIGEQYF. CDR3 coding DNA: TGTGCCAGCAGCACCTGGACAGGGGGGATAGGGGAGCAGTACTTC. The V call is TRBV7-2, the J call TRBJ2-7; 10 nucleotides line up with TRBD1. Germline lookup yields CDR1 SGHTA and CDR2 FQGNSA. The CDR3 is 15 amino acids. V was clipped by 5 bases and J by 7 bases; unmatched bases: 11.

This clone was seen a few times. This chain connects TRBV30 to TRBJ2-1; the match to TRBD2 covers 7 bases. Germline-derived CDR1 and CDR2 are GTSNPN and SVGIG (reference sequence). The CDR3 consists of 13 residues. J gave up 8 bases and V 5 bases, and 9 bases lay outside the gene matches. Here the CDR3 reads CAWDWTSPHEQFF. CDR3 bases: TGTGCCTGGGACTGGACTAGTCCTCATGAGCAGTTCTTC.

A few counts support this clone. The chain has TRBV9 and TRBJ1-2, with D possibly TRBD1 on 5 matching bases. V lost 0 bases to trimming and J lost 5 bases, with 11 bases between them. The CDR3 runs to 14 residues. Looked up from germline, CDR1 is SGDLS and CDR2 is YYNGEE. The CDR3 DNA is TGTGCCAGCAGCGTAGACGGGACGGCGTATGGCTACACCTTC. Translating it yields CASSVDGTAYGYTF.

The V and J genes are TRBV19 and TRBJ2-1; 14 bases are a match to TRBD2. J gave up 8 bases and V 4 bases, and 13 bases lay outside the gene matches. This CDR3 is built from 18 residues. Germline CDR1 LNHDA, CDR2 SQIVND (reference sequence). The CDR3 sequence is CASSRGQGGLAGAHEQFF. In DNA form, the CDR3 reads TGTGCCAGTAGTAGGGGACAGGGGGGACTAGCGGGAGCCCATGAGCAGTTCTTC.

This chain connects TRBV7-2 to TRBJ2-5; 9 nucleotides match TRBD1. The V segment lost 5 bases and the J segment 4 bases; nucleotides outside the gene matches: 5. Germline V lookup: CDR1 SGHTA, CDR2 FQGNSA. This CDR3 spans 14 amino acids. CDR3 residues: CASSGTGGGETQYF. In DNA form, the CDR3 reads TGTGCCAGCAGCGGAACAGGGGGCGGAGAGACCCAGTACTTC. The whole variable domain, remainder taken from reference TRBV7-2 and TRBJ2-5, is GAGVSQSPSNKVTEKGKDVELRCDPISGHTALYWYRQSLGQGLEFLIYFQGNSAPDKSGLPSDRFSAERTGGSVSTLTIQRTQQEDSAVYLCASSGTGGGETQYFGPGTRLLVL.

This clone appeared a few times. The chain uses TRBV2 and TRBJ1-4; D unclear. Germline lookup yields CDR1 SNHLY and CDR2 FYNNEI. This CDR3 is built from 16 residues. V was pared by 7 bases and J by 0 bases, with 15 bases between. The CDR3 DNA reads TGTGCCAGCACCTCGAACCTAATTGCAACTAATGAAAAACTGTTTTTT. It encodes CASTSNLIATNEKLFF.

This clone was counted only a few times. V usage is TRBV19 and J usage is TRBJ2-7; D ambiguous. V was cut by 5 bases and J by 3 bases, with 8 bases left in between. Germline-derived CDR1 and CDR2 are LNHDA and SQIVND (reference sequence). The CDR3 is 12 amino acids. CDR3 residues: CASSQKGYEQYF. CDR3 nucleotides: TGTGCCAGTAGTCAGAAGGGCTACGAGCAGTACTTC.

This clone came up a few times. The chain joins TRBV30 to TRBJ2-6; D might be TRBD1 (7 bases). CDR1 GTSNPN and CDR2 SVGIG come from the germline V gene (reference sequence). The CDR3 is 15 residues long. Trimming removed 8 bases from V and 4 bases from J, with 18 bases in between. CDR3 in DNA: TGTGCCGTCAGGGGGGCAGGTTCCGGGGCCAACGTCCTGACTTTC. It is translated as CAVRGAGSGANVLTF.

CDR3 region: CASTGQGTADTQYF. CDR3 bases: TGCGCCAGCACTGGACAGGGAACCGCAGATACGCAGTATTTT. This chain joins TRBV10-2 and TRBJ2-3; 8 positions match TRBD1. V lost 7 bases, J lost 4 bases, and 7 bases stayed unmatched. Germline V gene lookup returns CDR1 WSHSY and CDR2 SAAADI. This CDR3 contains 14 residues.

This sequence joins TRBV5-1 and TRBJ2-1; no clear D gene. Trimming removed 3 bases from V and 3 bases from J, with 16 bases in between. The CDR3 covers 16 residues. CDR1 SGHRS and CDR2 YFSETQ come from the germline V gene. Here the CDR3 DNA reads TGCGCCAGCAGCTGGAGTTGGGGAAGTAACTACAATGAGCAGTTCTTC. Translated, it gives CASSWSWGSNYNEQFF.

The chain has TRBV7-9 and TRBJ1-5; tentatively, D is TRBD1 (5 bases). The CDR3 is 16 amino acids. Germline V CDR1 and CDR2: SEHNR, FQNEAQ (reference sequence). The V end was cut by 1 base, the J end by 9 bases, with 19 bases between. CDR3 sequence: CASSLGTGRGFPPQHF. The CDR3, as DNA: TGTGCCAGCAGCTTAGGGACGGGGCGCGGGTTTCCGCCCCAGCATTTT.

This clone has a single count. The chain joins TRBV10-3 to TRBJ2-7; 14 bases align to TRBD2. J gave up 5 bases and V 6 bases, and 12 bases lay outside the gene matches. The CDR3 runs 17 residues. Germline loops: CDR1 ENHRY, CDR2 SYGVKD. The CDR3 here is CAIRPGLAGGGVDEQYF. CDR3 nucleotide sequence: TGTGCCATCAGACCAGGACTAGCGGGGGGAGGGGTGGACGAGCAGTACTTC.

The chain couples TRBV6-1 to TRBJ1-4; TRBD1 matches 9 bases. Germline V gene lookup returns CDR1 MNHNS and CDR2 SASEGT. V shed 6 bases, J shed 7 bases, and the junction held 9 bases outside the gene matches. The CDR3 contains 15 residues. The CDR3 here is CASRGQTGGTEKLFF. CDR3 coding DNA: TGTGCCAGCAGGGGACAGACAGGGGGAACTGAAAAACTGTTTTTT.

Only a few counts were recorded for this clone. The V gene is TRBV4-2, the J gene TRBJ2-7, with a tentative D call TRBD2 (5 bases). The CDR3 has 12 residues. V was pared by 0 bases and J by 7 bases, with 7 bases between. The V gene's germline CDR1 is LGHNA and CDR2 YNFKEQ. This CDR3 reads CASSQDGVEQYF. The DNA of the CDR3 is TGTGCCAGCAGCCAAGACGGGGTAGAGCAGTACTTC.

The gene calls are TRBV2 and TRBJ1-2; no definite D call. CDR1 is SNHLY and CDR2 is FYNNEI in the germline V gene. The CDR3 covers 14 residues. The germline V and J ends were trimmed by 0 bases and 5 bases, with 10 bases remaining between them. For the CDR3, the DNA is TGTGCCAGCAGTGAAGCTCTATACAGTTATGGCTACACCTTC. This sequence encodes CASSEALYSYGYTF.